This T cell receptor (beta chain) was retrieved from a study of type 1 and type 2 diabetes patients. This clonotype occurred a few times. Trimming removed 1 base from V and 0 bases from J, with 12 bases in between. The CDR3 is 15 residues long. The V gene's germline CDR1 is DFQATT and CDR2 SNEGSKA (reference sequence). Amplification started from genomic DNA. The TCR beta CDR3 region was amplified using 30 forward and 13 reverse primers. TCRdb called the multiplex PCR reads again in MiXCR, with one record for every CDR3 protein. Of around 300,000 distinct CDR3 sequences in the sample, around 47% were seen once.

The specimen was peripheral blood mononuclear cells (PBMCs). The clonotype originates from a man younger than 35 with type 2 diabetes. This rearrangement joins TRBV20-1 to TRBJ1-1; no firm D call. The CDR3 region is CSARVGSRVNTEAFF. The DNA of the CDR3 is TGCAGTGCTAGAGTGGGGTCCCGGGTGAACACTGAAGCTTTCTTT.